The 23 T cell receptor beta chains listed next were all sequenced from one sample in a study of blood T cell repertoires in COVID-19. Using immunoSEQ multiplex PCR, the repertoire was profiled, and TCRdb retains in-frame clones only, with some absent. This sample yields about 70,000 clones, of which around 86% are seen a single time; around 10% belongs to the top ten. The specimen sequenced was peripheral blood. Every receptor here comes from a human donor in a cohort sampled during active COVID-19.

The V gene is TRBV6-1, the J gene TRBJ2-1; TRBD2 agrees at 7 bases. V trimming: 4 bases; J trimming: 10 bases; junction bases outside the gene matches: 16. This CDR3 spans 16 amino acids. From germline, CDR1 is MNHNS and CDR2 SASEGT. CDR3 sequence reads: CASSVASGLLLSEQFF. CDR3 bases: TGTGCCAGCAGTGTAGCTAGCGGCCTCCTTTTAAGCGAGCAGTTCTTC.

In the case of this clone: Other DNA sequences in the sample encode the same CDR3. This chain links TRBV2 with TRBJ2-2, with 9 nucleotides matching TRBD1. CDR3 length equals 15 residues. J gave up 3 bases and V 6 bases, and 5 bases lay outside the gene matches. Looked up from germline, CDR1 is SNHLY and CDR2 is FYNNEI. CDR3 DNA: TGTGCCAGCAGAGGACAGGGGAGCGACACCGGGGAGCTGTTTTTT. Encoded protein: CASRGQGSDTGELFF. Full variable domain (outside the CDR3, taken from reference TRBV2 and TRBJ2-2): EPEVTQTPSHQVTQMGQEVILRCVPISNHLYFYWYRQILGQKVEFLVSFYNNEISEKSEIFDDQFSVERPDGSNFTLKIRSTKLEDSAMYFCASRGQGSDTGELFFGEGSRLTVL.

This clone was seen a single time. The chain uses TRBV14 and TRBJ1-2; a weak D match, TRBD1 (5 bases). The CDR3 is 13 amino acids. Germline V gene data show CDR1 as SGHDN and CDR2 as FVKESK. Trimming cost V 4 bases and J 8 bases, with 14 bases left between them. The CDR3 DNA sequence: TGTGCCAGCAGCCTAAGCGAGGGACTGGGCTACACCTTC. It codes for CASSLSEGLGYTF.

This clone showed up just once. J is TRBJ1-2 and V is TRBV6-2 or TRBV6-3; TRBD1 is a possible D gene (5 bases). CDR1 is MNHEY, CDR2 SVGEGT, per germline. V dropped 0 bases and J dropped 4 bases, with 12 bases sitting between them. CDR3 length: 15 residues. CDR3 sequence reads: CASSYSTETVYGYTF. CDR3 coding DNA: TGTGCCAGCAGTTACTCGACGGAGACAGTCTATGGCTACACCTTC.

This chain joins TRBV9 and TRBJ2-1; TRBD2 matches 14 bases. There are 18 residues in the CDR3. The V gene end was trimmed by 6 bases and the J gene end by 1 base; junction bases not matched to a gene: 9. Germline V gives CDR1 SGDLS, CDR2 YYNGEE. The CDR3 bases are TGTGCCAGCACCCGGGGACTAGCGGGGGCGGGGTCCTACAATGAGCAGTTCTTC. This translates into CASTRGLAGAGSYNEQFF.

The V gene is TRBV28, the J gene TRBJ1-2, with D possibly being TRBD1 (6 bases). The CDR3 is 14 residues long. CDR1 and CDR2 (germline): MDHEN, SYDVKM. Trimming took off 9 bases at V and 5 bases at J, with 19 bases between the two ends. CDR3 DNA sequence: TGTGCCAGTGGTGTTCCAGGACAGCTTTATGGCTACACCTTC. This translates into CASGVPGQLYGYTF.

This chain joins TRBV30 and TRBJ1-4, with D uncertain. Germline lookup yields CDR1 GTSNPN and CDR2 SVGIG (reference sequence). The CDR3 sequence is 13 residues long. Deletions cut 5 bases from V and 0 bases from J, with 7 bases between. In nucleotides, the CDR3 is TGTGCCTGGGGTATTGCAACTAATGAAAAACTGTTTTTT. It encodes CAWGIATNEKLFF.

This chain's CDR3 is CASSYSEGARGYTF. As DNA, the CDR3 is TGTGCCAGCAGTTACTCAGAGGGGGCGCGGGGCTACACCTTC. V usage is TRBV6-5 and J usage is TRBJ1-2, with TRBD1 matching 7 bases. Per the germline V gene, CDR1 is MNHEY and CDR2 is SVGAGI. The CDR3 is made up of 14 amino acids. V was clipped by 0 bases and J by 8 bases; unmatched bases: 6.

The chain couples TRBV9 to TRBJ2-5; 10 bases fit TRBD1. This CDR3 contains 18 residues. CDR1 and CDR2 (germline): SGDLS, YYNGEE. V gave up 2 bases and J gave up 5 bases; unmatched junction bases: 15. CDR3 sequence reads: CASSVSLPRQGATETQYF. The CDR3 DNA follows: TGTGCCAGCAGCGTTTCCCTCCCTAGACAGGGGGCTACGGAGACCCAGTACTTC.

The gene calls are TRBV3-1 (or the pseudogene TRBV3-2) and TRBJ1-2, with D unresolved. CDR1 and CDR2 (germline): LGHDT, YNNKEL (reference sequence). V was pared by 0 bases and J by 6 bases, with 11 bases between. The CDR3 consists of 14 residues. Here the CDR3 DNA reads TGTGCCAGCAGCCAAGATGAACGAGGGCATGGCTACACCTTC. Amino acid sequence: CASSQDERGHGYTF.

The V gene is TRBV7-2, the J gene TRBJ2-7; tentative D call: TRBD1 (5 bases). Germline V gene sequence: CDR1 SGHTA, CDR2 FQGNSA. V lost 2 bases and J 3 bases, leaving 11 bases between the germline ends. The CDR3 runs 14 residues. The CDR3 bases are TGTGCCAGCAGCTTAAGTGACAGTCACTACGAGCAGTACTTC. It is translated as CASSLSDSHYEQYF.

This clone was seen a few times. The chain carries TRBV11-2 and TRBJ2-3, with D possibly matching TRBD2 (7 bases). Looked up from germline, CDR1 is SGHAT and CDR2 is FQNNGV. The V end lost 5 bases, the J end lost 6 bases, and 21 bases lay between the germline ends. The length of the CDR3 is 16 residues. In DNA, the CDR3 is TGTGCCAGCAGCCTGTTTTGGGGGGGGCCGGATGATACGCAGTATTTT. It is translated as CASSLFWGGPDDTQYF.

The J gene is TRBJ2-3, the V gene TRBV19, with D possibly being TRBD1 (6 bases). There are 15 residues in the CDR3. Trimming pared 1 base from V and 3 bases from J, leaving 11 bases between. The germline V gene has CDR1 LNHDA and CDR2 SQIVND (reference sequence). CDR3: CASSIAGTKTDTQYF. The CDR3 DNA reads as TGTGCCAGTAGTATAGCCGGGACAAAGACAGATACGCAGTATTTT.

This clone was counted a few times. The chain recombines TRBV18 with TRBJ1-5; D gene unclear. Germline assignment: CDR1 KGHSH and CDR2 LQKENI. With 2 bases removed from V and 3 bases from J, the gap between germline ends came to 11 bases. The CDR3 consists of 15 residues. The CDR3 reads CASSPVRGDNQPQHF. The CDR3 region has the DNA TGTGCCAGCTCACCAGTTCGTGGAGACAATCAGCCCCAGCATTTT. The whole variable domain, remainder taken from reference TRBV18 and TRBJ1-5, is NAGVMQNPRHLVRRRGQEARLRCSPMKGHSHVYWYRQLPEEGLKFMVYLQKENIIDESGMPKERFSAEFPKEGPSILRIQQVVRGDSAAYFCASSPVRGDNQPQHFGDGTRLSIL.

The chain has TRBV7-2 and TRBJ1-1, with 7 bases that match TRBD1. The CDR3 is 12 amino acids. The ends lost 5 bases at V and 7 bases at J; junction bases unmatched: 4. Germline CDR1 SGHTA, CDR2 FQGNSA. CDR3 sequence reads: CASSMRQGEAFF. In DNA form, the CDR3 reads TGTGCCAGCAGCATGAGACAGGGTGAAGCTTTCTTT. The entire variable domain, with the rest obtained from reference TRBV7-2 and TRBJ1-1, is as follows: GAGVSQSPSNKVTEKGKDVELRCDPISGHTALYWYRQSLGQGLEFLIYFQGNSAPDKSGLPSDRFSAERTGGSVSTLTIQRTQQEDSAVYLCASSMRQGEAFFGQGTRLTVV.

The chain carries TRBV11-2 and TRBJ1-1; D might be TRBD1 (5 bases). V shed 0 bases and J shed 6 bases, with 17 bases lying between them. The CDR3 has 16 residues. CDR1 SGHAT and CDR2 FQNNGV come from the germline V gene. This CDR3 is CASSLDSGQFLSEAFF. Here the CDR3 DNA reads TGTGCCAGCAGCTTAGATTCAGGGCAGTTTTTGTCTGAAGCTTTCTTT. The entire variable domain, with the rest obtained from reference TRBV11-2 and TRBJ1-1, is as follows: EAGVAQSPRYKIIEKRQSVAFWCNPISGHATLYWYQQILGQGPKLLIQFQNNGVVDDSQLPKDRFSAERLKGVDSTLKIQPAKLEDSAVYLCASSLDSGQFLSEAFFGQGTRLTVV.

This clone came up a few times. The chain recombines TRBV18 with TRBJ2-2; D is unclear. V was clipped by 6 bases and J by 3 bases, with 8 bases between them. The CDR3 totals 13 residues. The germline V gene has CDR1 KGHSH and CDR2 LQKENI. CDR3 sequence: CASSPRDTGELFF. The CDR3 nucleotides read TGTGCCAGCTCCCCCCGGGACACCGGGGAGCTGTTTTTT.

A word on this clone: The final CDR3 position lacks the conserved phenylalanine or tryptophan, pointing to a likely read error. The limits of the CDR3 on the DNA are not certain, so only TCRdb's listed CDR3 is given. The rearrangement links TRBV19 to TRBJ1-2; the D segment call TRBD1 is taken from the table without a DNA check. The CDR3 sequence runs 13 residues, both termini included. The germline V gene has CDR1 LNHDA and CDR2 SQIVND (reference sequence). The CDR3 sequence is CASSISVGQGAEL.

The chain combines TRBV10-3 with TRBJ2-5; TRBD2 is a possible D gene (6 bases). CDR1 and CDR2 from the germline V gene are ENHRY and SYGVKD. Trimming shortened V by 4 bases and J by 10 bases, and 22 bases separated the two germline ends. The CDR3 spans 15 residues. This CDR3 is CAISGNLGGTGDQYF. CDR3 coding DNA: TGTGCCATCAGTGGTAACCTGGGCGGGACGGGGGACCAGTACTTC.

The chain links TRBV28 to TRBJ1-2; the match to TRBD1 covers 8 bases. Germline V gene data show CDR1 as MDHEN and CDR2 as SYDVKM. The CDR3 sequence is 14 residues long. V lost 5 bases to trimming and J lost 8 bases; unmatched junction nucleotides: 10. CDR3 sequence (DNA): TGTGCCAGCAGTGCCTATGGGGCAGGGGGCGGCTACACCTTC. This gives the protein CASSAYGAGGGYTF.

This clone was observed once. The chain recombines TRBV7-9 with TRBJ2-7; 8 positions match TRBD2. The CDR3 is 16 amino acids. Trimming took 5 bases from V and 2 from J; bases not matched to a gene: 11. Germline assignment: CDR1 SEHNR and CDR2 FQNEAQ (reference sequence). Written as DNA, the CDR3 is TGTGCCAGCAGCGACCCCCCGGGACTAGACACCTACGAGCAGTACTTC. It codes for CASSDPPGLDTYEQYF.

V and J are TRBV6-6 and TRBJ2-7, with D possibly matching TRBD2 (5 bases). Trimming stripped 0 bases from V and 0 bases from J, with 12 bases between. The CDR3 sequence is 16 residues long. Germline V CDR1 and CDR2: MNHNY, SVGAGI (reference sequence). CDR3 sequence: CASSYSLGQSSYEQYF. CDR3 DNA sequence: TGTGCCAGCAGTTACTCACTAGGCCAGAGCTCCTACGAGCAGTACTTC.

The chain employs TRBV6-5 and TRBJ1-2; 7 nucleotides line up with TRBD1. The CDR3 is 13 amino acids. The V and J ends lost 6 bases and 5 bases, in that order; junction bases with no gene match: 6. The germline V gene has CDR1 MNHEY and CDR2 SVGAGI. The CDR3 spells CASREGTAYGYTF. CDR3 in DNA: TGTGCCAGCAGGGAGGGGACAGCATATGGCTACACCTTC.